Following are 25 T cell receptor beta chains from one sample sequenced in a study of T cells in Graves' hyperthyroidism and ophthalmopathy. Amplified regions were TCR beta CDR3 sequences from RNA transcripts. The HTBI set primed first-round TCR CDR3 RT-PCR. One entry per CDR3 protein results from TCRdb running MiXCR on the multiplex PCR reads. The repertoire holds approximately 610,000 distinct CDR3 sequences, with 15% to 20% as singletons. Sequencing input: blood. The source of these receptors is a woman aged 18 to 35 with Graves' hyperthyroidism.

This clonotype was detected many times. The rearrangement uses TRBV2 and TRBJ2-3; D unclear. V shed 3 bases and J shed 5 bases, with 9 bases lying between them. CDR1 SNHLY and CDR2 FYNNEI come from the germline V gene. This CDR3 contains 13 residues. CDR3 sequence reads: CASSDLPVDTQYF. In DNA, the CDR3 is TGTGCCAGCAGTGACCTCCCCGTAGATACGCAGTATTTT.

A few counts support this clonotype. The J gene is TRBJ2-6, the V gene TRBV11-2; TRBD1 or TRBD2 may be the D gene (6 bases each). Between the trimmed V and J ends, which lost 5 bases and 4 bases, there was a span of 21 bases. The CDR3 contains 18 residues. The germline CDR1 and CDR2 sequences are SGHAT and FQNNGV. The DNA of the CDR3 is TGTGCCAGCAGCCATTATAAGGGGGAGGCGGCCGGGGCCAACGTCCTGACTTTC. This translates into CASSHYKGEAAGANVLTF. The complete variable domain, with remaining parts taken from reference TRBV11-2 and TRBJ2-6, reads EAGVAQSPRYKIIEKRQSVAFWCNPISGHATLYWYQQILGQGPKLLIQFQNNGVVDDSQLPKDRFSAERLKGVDSTLKIQPAKLEDSAVYLCASSHYKGEAAGANVLTFGAGSRLTVL.

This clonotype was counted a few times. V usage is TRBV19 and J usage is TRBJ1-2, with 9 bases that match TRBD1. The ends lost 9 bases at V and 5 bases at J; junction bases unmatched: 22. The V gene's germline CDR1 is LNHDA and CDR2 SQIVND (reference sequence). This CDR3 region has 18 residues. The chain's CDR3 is CASLTRAPGQGVSYGYTF. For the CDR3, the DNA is TGTGCCAGCCTGACGCGTGCTCCGGGACAGGGTGTTAGTTATGGCTACACCTTC.

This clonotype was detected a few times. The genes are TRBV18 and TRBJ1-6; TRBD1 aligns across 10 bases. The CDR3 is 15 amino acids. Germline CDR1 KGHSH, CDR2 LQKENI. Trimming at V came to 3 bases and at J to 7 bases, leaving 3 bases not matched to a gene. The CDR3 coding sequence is TGTGCCAGCTCACCGATGGGACAGGGGAATTCACCCCTCCACTTT. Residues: CASSPMGQGNSPLHF.

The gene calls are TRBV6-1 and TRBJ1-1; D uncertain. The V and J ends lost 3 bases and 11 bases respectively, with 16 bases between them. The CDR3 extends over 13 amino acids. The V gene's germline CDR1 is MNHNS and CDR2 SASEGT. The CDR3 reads CASSDFSFPKAFF. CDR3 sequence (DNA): TGTGCCAGCAGTGATTTCTCCTTTCCGAAGGCTTTCTTT.

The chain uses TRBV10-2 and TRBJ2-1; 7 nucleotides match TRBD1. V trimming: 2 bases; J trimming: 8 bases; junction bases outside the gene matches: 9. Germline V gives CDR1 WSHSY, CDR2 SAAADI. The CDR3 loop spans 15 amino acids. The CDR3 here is CASSEDRTGADEQFF. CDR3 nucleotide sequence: TGCGCCAGCAGTGAGGACAGAACAGGGGCCGATGAGCAGTTCTTC.

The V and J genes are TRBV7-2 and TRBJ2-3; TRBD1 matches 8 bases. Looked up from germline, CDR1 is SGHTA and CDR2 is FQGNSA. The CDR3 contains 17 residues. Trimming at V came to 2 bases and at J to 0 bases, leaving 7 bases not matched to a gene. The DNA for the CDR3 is TGTGCCAGCAGCTTATGGTACAGGGGGACTAGCACAGATACGCAGTATTTT. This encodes CASSLWYRGTSTDTQYF.

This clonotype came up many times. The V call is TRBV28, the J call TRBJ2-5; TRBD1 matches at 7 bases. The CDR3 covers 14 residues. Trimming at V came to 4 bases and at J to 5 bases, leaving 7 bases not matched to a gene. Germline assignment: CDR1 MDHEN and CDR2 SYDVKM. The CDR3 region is CASSSFHRGETQYF. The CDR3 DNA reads TGTGCCAGCAGTTCCTTTCACAGGGGCGAGACCCAGTACTTC.

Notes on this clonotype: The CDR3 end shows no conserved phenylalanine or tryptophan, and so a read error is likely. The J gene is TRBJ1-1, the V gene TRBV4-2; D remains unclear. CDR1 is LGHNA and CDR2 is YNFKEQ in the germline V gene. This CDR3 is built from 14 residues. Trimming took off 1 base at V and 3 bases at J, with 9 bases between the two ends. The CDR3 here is CASSQAAGDTEAFL. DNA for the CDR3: TGTGCCAGCAGCCAAGCGGCAGGAGACACTGAAGCTTTCCTT.

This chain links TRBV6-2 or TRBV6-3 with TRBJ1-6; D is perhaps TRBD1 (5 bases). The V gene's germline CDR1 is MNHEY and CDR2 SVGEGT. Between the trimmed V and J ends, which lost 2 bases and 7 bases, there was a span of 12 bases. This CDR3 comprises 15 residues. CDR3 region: CASSYGTGLNSPLHF. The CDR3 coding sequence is TGTGCCAGCAGTTACGGAACGGGACTAAATTCACCCCTCCACTTT.

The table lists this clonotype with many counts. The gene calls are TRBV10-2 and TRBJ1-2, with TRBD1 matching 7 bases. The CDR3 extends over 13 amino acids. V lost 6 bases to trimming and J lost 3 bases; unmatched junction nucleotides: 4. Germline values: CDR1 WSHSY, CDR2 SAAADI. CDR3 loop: CASSTGTDYGYTF. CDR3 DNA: TGCGCCAGCAGCACCGGGACAGACTATGGCTACACCTTC.

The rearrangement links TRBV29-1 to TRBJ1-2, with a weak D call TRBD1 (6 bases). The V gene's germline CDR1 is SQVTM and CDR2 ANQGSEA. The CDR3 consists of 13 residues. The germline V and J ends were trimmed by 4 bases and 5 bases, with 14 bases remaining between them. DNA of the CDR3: TGCAGCGTTGCCATCAGGGGACCTTATGGCTACACCTTC. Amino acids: CSVAIRGPYGYTF.

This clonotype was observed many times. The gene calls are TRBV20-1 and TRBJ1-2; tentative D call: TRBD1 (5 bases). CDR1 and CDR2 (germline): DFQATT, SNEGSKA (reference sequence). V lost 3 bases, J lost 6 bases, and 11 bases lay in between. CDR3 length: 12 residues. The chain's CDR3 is CSASRGKHGYTF. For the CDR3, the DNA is TGCAGTGCTAGTCGGGGGAAGCATGGCTACACCTTC.

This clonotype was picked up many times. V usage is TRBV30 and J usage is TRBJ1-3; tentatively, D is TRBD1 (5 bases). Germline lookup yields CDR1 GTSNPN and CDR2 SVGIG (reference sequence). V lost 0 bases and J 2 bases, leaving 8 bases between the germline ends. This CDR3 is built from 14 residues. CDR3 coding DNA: TGTGCCTGGAGTGTCAGGGACCCTGGAAACACCATATATTTT. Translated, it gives CAWSVRDPGNTIYF.

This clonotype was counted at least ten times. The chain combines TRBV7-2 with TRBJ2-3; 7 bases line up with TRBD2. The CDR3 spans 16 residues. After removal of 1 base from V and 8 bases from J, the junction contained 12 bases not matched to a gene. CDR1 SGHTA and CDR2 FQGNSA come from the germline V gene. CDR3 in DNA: TGTGCCAGCAGCTTAGGTCCAGAGCGGGGTAGGGGTACGCAGTATTTT. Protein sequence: CASSLGPERGRGTQYF.

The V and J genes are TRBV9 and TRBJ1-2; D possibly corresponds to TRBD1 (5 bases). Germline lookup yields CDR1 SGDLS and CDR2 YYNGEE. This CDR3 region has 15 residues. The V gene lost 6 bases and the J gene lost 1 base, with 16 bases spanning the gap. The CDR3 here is CASKGGPGGNYGYTF. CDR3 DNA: TGTGCCAGCAAAGGAGGACCCGGGGGTAACTATGGCTACACCTTC.

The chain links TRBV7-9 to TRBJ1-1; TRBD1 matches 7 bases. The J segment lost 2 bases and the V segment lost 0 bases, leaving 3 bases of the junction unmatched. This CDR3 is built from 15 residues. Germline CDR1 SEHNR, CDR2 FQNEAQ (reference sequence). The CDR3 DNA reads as TGTGCCAGCAGCTTAGCGGTAGGGGGCAACACTGAAGCTTTCTTT. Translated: CASSLAVGGNTEAFF.

The CDR3 DNA reads TGTGCCACCAACAGAGGACAAAGCTCCTACAATGAGCAGTACTTC. Translation: CATNRGQSSYNEQYF. The gene calls are TRBV12-3 or TRBV12-4 and TRBJ2-1; tentative D call: TRBD1 (5 bases). The DNA end is a closer match to TRBJ2-7, so the J assignment may be wrong. There are 15 residues in the CDR3.

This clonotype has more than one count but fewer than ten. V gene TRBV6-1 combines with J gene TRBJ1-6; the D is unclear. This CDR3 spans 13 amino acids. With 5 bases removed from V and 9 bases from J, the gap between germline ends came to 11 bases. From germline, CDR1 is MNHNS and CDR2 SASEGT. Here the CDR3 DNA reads TGTGCCAGCAGTTCTAGGGCCGGTTCACCCCTCCACTTT. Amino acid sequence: CASSSRAGSPLHF.

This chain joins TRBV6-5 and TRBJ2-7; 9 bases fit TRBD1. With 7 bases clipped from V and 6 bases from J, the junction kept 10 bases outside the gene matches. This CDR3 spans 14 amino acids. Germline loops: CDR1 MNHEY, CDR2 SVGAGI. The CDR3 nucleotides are TGTGCCAGCATTTTCACCGGGACAGGGACCGAGCAGTACTTC. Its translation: CASIFTGTGTEQYF.

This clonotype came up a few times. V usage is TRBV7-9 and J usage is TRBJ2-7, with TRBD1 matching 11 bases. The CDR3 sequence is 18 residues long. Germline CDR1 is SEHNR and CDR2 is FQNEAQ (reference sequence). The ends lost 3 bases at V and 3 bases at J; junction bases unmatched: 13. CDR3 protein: CASSFPKPGQGEDYEQYF. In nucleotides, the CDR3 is TGTGCCAGCAGCTTTCCCAAACCGGGACAGGGGGAAGACTACGAGCAGTACTTC.

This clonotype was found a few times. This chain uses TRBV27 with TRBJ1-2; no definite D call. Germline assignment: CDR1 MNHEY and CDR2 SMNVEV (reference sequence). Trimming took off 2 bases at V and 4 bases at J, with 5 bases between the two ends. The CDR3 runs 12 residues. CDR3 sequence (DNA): TGTGCCAGCAGTTTAATAGGCTATGGCTACACCTTC. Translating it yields CASSLIGYGYTF.

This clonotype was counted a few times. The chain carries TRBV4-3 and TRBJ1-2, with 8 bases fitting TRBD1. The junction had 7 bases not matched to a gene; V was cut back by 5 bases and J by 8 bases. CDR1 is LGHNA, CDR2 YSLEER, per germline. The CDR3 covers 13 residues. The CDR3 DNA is TGCGCCAGCAGCTCGGGACAGGCTTCCGGCTACACCTTC. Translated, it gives CASSSGQASGYTF.

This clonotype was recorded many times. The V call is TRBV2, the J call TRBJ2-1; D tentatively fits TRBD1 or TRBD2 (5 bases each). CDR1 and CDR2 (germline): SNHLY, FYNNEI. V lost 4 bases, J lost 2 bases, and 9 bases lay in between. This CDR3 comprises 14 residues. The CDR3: CASSVGTTYNEQFF. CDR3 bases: TGTGCCAGCAGTGTAGGGACGACCTACAATGAGCAGTTCTTC.

The CDR3 DNA reads as TGTGCCAGCAGCTACGGGGACAGGATCACAGATACGCAGTATTTT. Its protein product is CASSYGDRITDTQYF. The chain employs TRBV11-2 and TRBJ2-3; 8 nucleotides line up with TRBD1. The CDR3 has 15 amino acids. Trimming removed 4 bases from V and 2 bases from J; junction bases left unmatched: 5. Germline loops: CDR1 SGHAT, CDR2 FQNNGV.